The text below deals with one TCR beta chain. The data were taken from a study of human T cells and chemical hapten exposure. As for the study in general: Per-sample TCR yields varied mainly from small pooled library volume differences.

V was trimmed by 0 bases and J by 4 bases, leaving 18 bases between them. The CDR3 runs to 17 residues. In germline, CDR1 is LGHDT, CDR2 YNNKEL (reference sequence). TCRdb redid the calling of the RACE reads with MiXCR, one entry per CDR3 protein. This sample has tens of thousands of distinct CDR3 sequences, with approximately 12% found just once. The sample's time point: patch test 1, 2 weeks after DPC sensitization. Treatment defined: therapeutic diphenylcyclopropenone sensitization with weekly scalp DPC. Participating donors were patients with alopecia, aged 18 to 70 years, considered appropriate candidates for DPC.

This specimen was whole blood, taken in connection with sensitization to the hapten diphenylcyclopropenone (DPC). The rearrangement uses TRBV3-1 and TRBJ2-5; D unresolved. The receptor was derived from a woman in her sixties with alopecia areata. Some clones in this sample may be carry-over from other donors' samples. The CDR3: CASSQDRGSRVGETQYF. CDR3 coding DNA: TGTGCCAGCAGCCAAGATCGTGGCAGCCGGGTGGGAGAGACCCAGTACTTC.